This T cell receptor beta chain came from a study of vaccination and CD4 T cells after COVID-19. Background on the study: Cells received overlapping spike peptides from SARS-CoV-2, HCoV-NL63, HCoV-OC43 and HCoV-229E as stimulation. Study-level results: The authors identified 304 of 307 vaccine-specific clones in convalescent patients as spike mono-reactive.

Trimming cost V 8 bases and J 4 bases, with 12 bases left between them. The germline V gene has CDR1 DFQATT and CDR2 SNEGSKA (reference sequence). This CDR3 has 11 amino acids. Cultured CD4+ T cell DNA underwent sequencing with the Oncomine TCR Beta short-read assay. MiXCR, applied by TCRdb to the PCR reads, yields one record per CDR3 protein. The table lists roughly 24,000 distinct CDR3 sequences, less than 50% of them singletons. To note about this clonotype: Its antigen is unknown.

Described treatment: approximately 10-day PBMC culture with coronavirus spike peptide pools or control peptides (ViraFEST assay). The rearrangement links TRBV20-1 to TRBJ2-7, with TRBD1 as a possible D gene (5 bases). The source of this sequence is a human donor who had recovered from COVID-19. Sequencing used CD4+ T cells from blood, cultured in vitro. CDR3 in amino acids: CSSKPGYEQYF. CDR3 in DNA: TGCAGTAGCAAACCAGGGTACGAGCAGTACTTC.